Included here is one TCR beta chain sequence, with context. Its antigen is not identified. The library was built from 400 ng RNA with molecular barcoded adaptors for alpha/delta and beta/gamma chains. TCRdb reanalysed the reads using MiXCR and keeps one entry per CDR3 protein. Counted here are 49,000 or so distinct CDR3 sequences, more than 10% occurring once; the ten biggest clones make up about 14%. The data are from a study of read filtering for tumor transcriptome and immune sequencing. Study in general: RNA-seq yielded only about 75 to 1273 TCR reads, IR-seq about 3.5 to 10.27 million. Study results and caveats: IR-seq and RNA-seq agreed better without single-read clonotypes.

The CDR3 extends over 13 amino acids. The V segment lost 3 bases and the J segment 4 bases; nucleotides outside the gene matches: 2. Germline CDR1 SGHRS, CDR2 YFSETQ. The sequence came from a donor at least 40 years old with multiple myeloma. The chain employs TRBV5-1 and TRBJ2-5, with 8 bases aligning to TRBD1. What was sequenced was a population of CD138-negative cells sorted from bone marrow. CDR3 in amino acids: CASSSGQGETQYF. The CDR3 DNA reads TGCGCCAGCAGCTCCGGACAGGGAGAGACCCAGTACTTC.